This T cell receptor (beta chain) was observed in a study of blood T cell repertoires in COVID-19. Study background: Samples representing acute and convalescent COVID-19 were sourced from the United States, Italy and Spain. The analysed material was cDNA or gDNA that came from T cells, B-cell-depleted T cells, or PBMCs.

Source study methods: Estimation of nucleated cell counts was performed using reference gene primer amplification. Clones were read by immunoSEQ multiplex PCR, and TCRdb kept only the in-frame ones, dropping some. D and trimming were read from the DNA, whereas the V and J calls and clone size are those reported in that table. The table has some 39,000 clones, 75% to 90% seen once. The CDR3 has 12 residues. CDR1 is SEHNR and CDR2 is FQNEAQ in the germline V gene (reference sequence). Trimming stripped 2 bases from V and 8 bases from J, with 9 bases between. Source material: peripheral blood. V usage is TRBV7-9 and J usage is TRBJ1-1; D uncertain. The TCR was taken from a man aged 55 to 69 with acute or convalescent COVID-19. CDR3 loop: CASSLIVREAFF. DNA for the CDR3: TGTGCCAGCAGCTTAATTGTCAGGGAAGCTTTCTTT.